These 20 T cell receptor beta chains came from one sample sequenced in a study of vaccination and CD4 T cells after COVID-19 (dated by TCRdb to about 2022). Library preparation used PCR. Sequencing was performed on an Illumina iSeq 100. At the Johns Hopkins FTIC core, DNA from the cultured CD4+ T cells underwent TCR sequencing with the Oncomine TCR Beta short-read assay. TCRdb applied fastp at Q25 and MiXCR to the public reads, then kept only in-frame beta chains. Each CDR3 protein appears once, grouped with its most common genes and DNA. In all, the sample holds about 12,000 distinct CDR3 sequences, and approximately 50% of those were seen once. The ten largest clonotypes hold 30% of the sample. The sample's treatment or condition label, decoded: approximately nine-day PBMC culture with coronavirus spike peptide pools or control peptides (ViraFEST assay). The antigens for these receptors are not known.

The sequenced sample was CD4+ T cells from blood, cultured in vitro. The receptor set was obtained from a human donor who had recovered from COVID-19.

This clonotype turned up a few times. The chain couples TRBV2 to TRBJ1-3; 10 bases line up with TRBD1. Looked up from germline, CDR1 is SNHLY and CDR2 is FYNNEI. The CDR3 totals 15 residues. V trimming: 6 bases; J trimming: 6 bases; junction bases outside the gene matches: 8. CDR3 loop: CASRDDRGRENTIYF. DNA of the CDR3: TGTGCCAGCAGGGATGACAGGGGGCGAGAAAACACCATATATTTT.

This clonotype was observed a handful of times. V and J are TRBV12-3 or TRBV12-4 and TRBJ1-2; D might be TRBD1 (6 bases). V shed 4 bases and J shed 4 bases, with 13 bases lying between them. The CDR3 is 14 residues long. CDR3 region: CASSWATGIYGYTF. Written as DNA, the CDR3 is TGTGCCAGCAGTTGGGCGACAGGAATCTATGGCTACACCTTC.

V gene TRBV7-8 combines with J gene TRBJ2-7; D might be TRBD1 (5 bases). V was clipped by 5 bases and J by 0 bases, with 11 bases between them. Germline CDR1 is SGHVS and CDR2 is FQNEAQ. CDR3 size: 14 residues. The CDR3 coding sequence is TGTGCCAGCAGCCGACAGCTCAGCTCCTACGAGCAGTACTTC. Its translation is CASSRQLSSYEQYF.

This rearrangement joins TRBV20-1 to TRBJ2-1; perhaps D is TRBD1 or TRBD2 (5 bases each). Germline V gene lookup returns CDR1 DFQATT and CDR2 SNEGSKA (reference sequence). V dropped 6 bases and J dropped 3 bases, with 12 bases sitting between them. The CDR3 totals 13 residues. CDR3 nucleotides: TGCAGTGCACCCGGGACCCACTACAATGAGCAGTTCTTC. This translates into CSAPGTHYNEQFF.

There are a few counts of this clonotype. V is TRBV11-2 and J is TRBJ2-7; a possible D gene is TRBD2 (6 bases). The CDR3 extends over 14 amino acids. V dropped 5 bases and J dropped 8 bases, with 19 bases sitting between them. Germline assignment: CDR1 SGHAT and CDR2 FQNNGV. The CDR3 sequence: CASSTVRGGGKQYF. As DNA, the CDR3 is TGTGCCAGCAGCACTGTCCGTGGAGGCGGGAAGCAGTACTTC.

This chain connects TRBV4-1 to TRBJ2-5, with D unclear. The CDR3 has 19 amino acids. Germline CDR1 MGHRA, CDR2 YSYEKL. V lost 0 bases and J 1 base, leaving 21 bases between the germline ends. The CDR3 here is CASSQDGPSGGRVQETQYF. CDR3 nucleotides: TGCGCCAGCAGCCAAGATGGGCCCTCCGGCGGAAGGGTCCAAGAGACCCAGTACTTC.

This clonotype is medium-sized within its sample. The rearrangement joins TRBV5-4 to TRBJ1-2, with a weak D call TRBD1 (5 bases). CDR1 is SGHNT and CDR2 is YYREEE in the germline V gene (reference sequence). The germline V and J ends were trimmed by 3 bases and 7 bases, with 10 bases remaining between them. CDR3 length: 12 amino acids. Written as DNA, the CDR3 is TGTGCCAGCAGCTCCGGGGGGTCTGGCTACACCTTC. Its translation: CASSSGGSGYTF. The complete variable domain, with remaining parts taken from reference TRBV5-4 and TRBJ1-2, reads ETGVTQSPTHLIKTRGQQVTLRCSSQSGHNTVSWYQQALGQGPQFIFQYYREEENGRGNFPPRFSGLQFPNYSSELNVNALELDDSALYLCASSSGGSGYTFGSGTRLTVV.

This chain links TRBV20-1 with TRBJ2-7; unclear D gene. The CDR3 extends over 12 amino acids. Germline V gives CDR1 DFQATT, CDR2 SNEGSKA (reference sequence). V was trimmed by 2 bases and J by 2 bases, leaving 7 bases between them. The CDR3 coding sequence is TGCAGTGCTAGAAGGGTACCCTACGAGCAGTACTTC. This codes for CSARRVPYEQYF.

The chain is built from TRBV19 and TRBJ1-1; the D is unclear. CDR1 is LNHDA, CDR2 SQIVND, per germline (reference sequence). The length of the CDR3 is 13 residues. Between the trimmed V and J ends, which lost 1 base and 7 bases, there was a span of 10 bases. The DNA of the CDR3 is TGTGCCAGTAGTATAGGCAGAAACCTTGAAGCTTTCTTT. Protein: CASSIGRNLEAFF.

This rearrangement joins TRBV20-1 to TRBJ2-2; D may be TRBD2 (6 bases). V lost 5 bases and J 7 bases, leaving 14 bases between the germline ends. This CDR3 has 13 amino acids. The germline gives CDR1 DFQATT, CDR2 SNEGSKA (reference sequence). CDR3 in amino acids: CSAGTPGDGELFF. CDR3 DNA sequence: TGCAGTGCTGGCACCCCGGGGGACGGGGAGCTGTTTTTT.

Of note for this clonotype: The CDR3 end shows no conserved phenylalanine or tryptophan, and so a read error is likely. The rearrangement uses TRBV10-2 and TRBJ2-7; D ambiguous. Germline CDR1 WSHSY, CDR2 SAAADI. V lost 3 bases and J lost 4, with 10 bases in between. The CDR3 spans 13 residues. The chain's CDR3 is CASSDPAVYEQYI. Here the CDR3 DNA reads TGCGCCAGCAGTGACCCCGCAGTGTACGAGCAGTACATC.

The chain links TRBV5-1 to TRBJ2-5, with D possibly matching TRBD2 (5 bases). CDR1 and CDR2 (germline): SGHRS, YFSETQ. Trimming took 3 bases from V and 3 from J, leaving 12 bases between them. This CDR3 has 14 amino acids. In DNA, the CDR3 is TGCGCCAGCAGCTCTGGCTCGGGGAAAGAGACCCAGTACTTC. Protein sequence: CASSSGSGKETQYF. The complete variable domain, with remaining parts taken from reference TRBV5-1 and TRBJ2-5, reads KAGVTQTPRYLIKTRGQQVTLSCSPISGHRSVSWYQQTPGQGLQFLFEYFSETQRNKGNFPGRFSGRQFSNSRSEMNVSTLELGDSALYLCASSSGSGKETQYFGPGTRLLVL.

The genes are TRBV18 and TRBJ2-3, with TRBD1 matching over 7 bases. V shed 5 bases, J shed 5 bases, and the junction held 4 bases outside the gene matches. Germline CDR1 KGHSH, CDR2 LQKENI. The CDR3 runs 13 residues. CDR3 sequence (DNA): TGTGCCAGCTCATCCCGGGACAGAGATACGCAGTATTTT. This translates into CASSSRDRDTQYF.

V is TRBV21-1 and J is TRBJ1-2. TRBV21-1 is reported as a pseudogene. The CDR3 sequence is 14 residues long. This CDR3 reads CASSASLTDYGYTF. CDR3 nucleotide sequence: TGTGCCAGCAGCGCCAGCCTAACTGACTATGGCTACACCTTC.

The V call is TRBV30, the J call TRBJ1-1; 9 bases map to TRBD1. This CDR3 is 15 amino acids long. The V and J ends lost 3 bases and 0 bases, in that order; junction bases with no gene match: 5. Germline CDR1 is GTSNPN and CDR2 is SVGIG (reference sequence). This CDR3 is CAWRGQGYMNTEAFF. CDR3 DNA sequence: TGTGCCTGGAGGGGACAGGGCTACATGAACACTGAAGCTTTCTTT.

The chain has TRBV11-2 and TRBJ2-1; D call uncertain. V was clipped by 3 bases and J by 3 bases, with 6 bases between them. The CDR3 extends over 13 amino acids. Germline values: CDR1 SGHAT, CDR2 FQNNGV. CDR3 sequence (DNA): TGTGCCAGCAGCTTGACCCTCTACAATGAGCAGTTCTTC. Protein product: CASSLTLYNEQFF.

This clonotype was seen just once. The J gene is TRBJ2-2, the V gene TRBV7-3, with a weak D call TRBD1 (6 bases). Germline V CDR1 and CDR2: SGHTA, FQGTGA. V was pared by 5 bases and J by 11 bases, with 15 bases between. This CDR3 has 13 amino acids. In DNA, the CDR3 is TGTGCCAGCAGCGAAGCCCAGGGGAGCGAGCTGTTTTTT. This sequence encodes CASSEAQGSELFF.

This chain connects TRBV10-3 to TRBJ1-6, with TRBD1 matching 11 bases. Germline loops: CDR1 ENHRY, CDR2 SYGVKD. The CDR3 has 16 amino acids. V shed 4 bases, J shed 7 bases, and the junction held 6 bases outside the gene matches. CDR3 loop: CAISGGQGGPNSPLHF. In DNA, the CDR3 is TGTGCCATCAGTGGGGGACAGGGGGGCCCAAATTCACCCCTCCACTTT.

This clonotype was seen only a few times. The J gene is TRBJ2-5, the V gene TRBV20-1; perhaps TRBD1 as D (6 bases). Germline V gene data show CDR1 as DFQATT and CDR2 as SNEGSKA (reference sequence). The CDR3 length is 14 residues. Trimming left V 0 bases short and J 2 bases short, with 10 bases between. The DNA for the CDR3 is TGCAGTGCTAGAGATTTTAGGGGGCAAGAGACCCAGTACTTC. Residues: CSARDFRGQETQYF.

This clonotype has a handful of counts. This chain uses TRBV2 with TRBJ1-5; TRBD1 matches 11 bases. The CDR3 extends over 14 amino acids. The V segment lost 6 bases and the J segment 11 bases; nucleotides outside the gene matches: 9. The germline V gene encodes CDR1 SNHLY and CDR2 FYNNEI. The CDR3 nucleotides read TGTGCCAGCAGCTTAGGACAGGGGGCTGTGACCCAGCATTTT. Translating it yields CASSLGQGAVTQHF.